The clone carrying this T cell receptor (beta chain) was seen many times. These data originate in a study of neurological immune-mediated disorders. This CDR3 has 16 amino acids. Deletions cut 4 bases from V and 4 bases from J, with 18 bases between. Germline CDR1 and CDR2: SGHDN and FVKESK. The cDNA was produced through 5'RACE with 10-nucleotide random UMIs. The output of every sequencing run exceeded 190 million TCR-beta sequences, derived from 15-18 subjects. TCRdb called the 5' RACE reads again in MiXCR, with one record for every CDR3 protein. The table shows over 70,000 distinct CDR3 sequences, with roughly 10% occurring only once. Time point of the sample: longitudinal time-point 1 (baseline). The study used blood bank volunteers in Maryland, USA, as healthy controls.

This clonotype originated in a man aged 25-40 years in good health. The chain links TRBV14 to TRBJ2-3; weak D call: TRBD2 (5 bases). The sequencing input was PBMCs. The DNA of the CDR3 is TGTGCCAGCAGCCGATACGGGGTAGAGGAAGCAGATACGCAGTATTTT. Translating gives CASSRYGVEEADTQYF.